The 9 T cell receptor beta chains presented below share a single source sample, sequenced in a study of cytomegalovirus exposure and HLA in healthy donors. Primers included in the PCR were 60 Vbeta and 13 Jbeta primers. Sequencing was performed with immunoSEQ multiplex PCR; in TCRdb, only in-frame clones are kept and a portion is missing. There are over 100,000 clones in the sample, with approximately 1.6% held by the top ten. The sequencing input was PBMCs. Every receptor here comes from a woman aged 40 to 50 in good health and CMV-seropositive.

The chain couples TRBV5-1 to TRBJ2-3, with TRBD2 matching 14 bases. Per germline, CDR1 SGHRS and CDR2 YFSETQ. This CDR3 is 17 amino acids long. V trimming: 4 bases; J trimming: 4 bases; junction bases outside the gene matches: 8. DNA for the CDR3: TGCGCCAGCAGCCCCAGGACTAGCGGGAGGCGGTCAGATACGCAGTATTTT. This gives the protein CASSPRTSGRRSDTQYF.

With respect to this clone: Other nucleotide sequences from this sample produce the same CDR3. The chain recombines TRBV5-1 with TRBJ2-5; D is uncertain. Deletions cut 0 bases from V and 4 bases from J, with 7 bases between. CDR3 size: 13 residues. Germline lookup yields CDR1 SGHRS and CDR2 YFSETQ. The CDR3 DNA is TGCGCCAGCAGCTTGGTTTCCGGAGAGACCCAGTACTTC. This gives the protein CASSLVSGETQYF.

The chain couples TRBV7-7 to TRBJ2-5, with D tentatively TRBD1 (6 bases). The germline V gene has CDR1 SSHAT and CDR2 FNYEAQ (reference sequence). This CDR3 comprises 13 residues. V lost 8 bases to trimming and J lost 4 bases, with 14 bases between them. The DNA of the CDR3 is TGTGCCAGCGGCTCGAGCAGGGGAGAGACCCAGTACTTC. Protein product: CASGSSRGETQYF.

The chain has TRBV9 and TRBJ2-7; 7 bases line up with TRBD1. The junction had 2 bases not matched to a gene; V was cut back by 2 bases and J by 3 bases. In germline, CDR1 is SGDLS, CDR2 YYNGEE. This CDR3 contains 13 residues. The CDR3 reads CASSVGQLYEQYF. CDR3 sequence (DNA): TGTGCCAGCAGCGTGGGACAGCTCTACGAGCAGTACTTC.

The V gene is TRBV9, the J gene TRBJ2-5, with 8 bases matching TRBD2. From germline, CDR1 is SGDLS and CDR2 YYNGEE. V was clipped by 0 bases and J by 4 bases; unmatched bases: 2. This CDR3 is 14 amino acids long. The CDR3 loop reads CASSVGLAGETQYF. CDR3 DNA sequence: TGTGCCAGCAGCGTAGGCCTAGCGGGAGAGACCCAGTACTTC.

The chain couples TRBV5-8 to TRBJ2-2, with D unclear. This CDR3 spans 14 amino acids. The germline V gene has CDR1 SGHTS and CDR2 YDEGEE. Trimming removed 4 bases from V and 3 bases from J, with 10 bases in between. CDR3 in DNA: TGTGCCAGCAGCCCTAGGAGTTACACCGGGGAGCTGTTTTTT. The encoded protein is CASSPRSYTGELFF.

The chain joins TRBV5-1 to TRBJ2-7; D ambiguous. CDR1 and CDR2 (germline): SGHRS, YFSETQ. The CDR3 is 16 amino acids. V was clipped by 1 base and J by 4 bases, with 18 bases between them. The CDR3 loop is CASSLLGDLPSYEQYF. In DNA, the CDR3 is TGCGCCAGCAGCTTGCTAGGAGACCTCCCTTCTTACGAGCAGTACTTC.

The V gene is TRBV9, the J gene TRBJ2-1; a possible D gene is TRBD2 (6 bases). CDR1 is SGDLS and CDR2 is YYNGEE in the germline V gene. The V and J ends lost 3 bases and 9 bases respectively, with 13 bases between them. The CDR3 has 13 residues. For the CDR3, the DNA is TGTGCCAGCAGCGATCCGGGAGTCACTGAGCAGTTCTTC. Its protein is CASSDPGVTEQFF.

The V and J genes are TRBV7-9 and TRBJ1-5; 9 nucleotides align to TRBD1. Germline assignment: CDR1 SEHNR and CDR2 FQNEAQ (reference sequence). The CDR3 has 15 amino acids. The trim removed 5 bases at V and 2 bases at J, leaving 4 bases unmatched. The CDR3 here is CASSGRTGGNQPQHF. CDR3 DNA sequence: TGTGCCAGCAGCGGGCGGACAGGGGGCAATCAGCCCCAGCATTTT.